This TCR beta chain was documented in a study of blood T cell repertoires in COVID-19. Some clones are missing from TCRdb's copy, which holds only in-frame ones; the method was immunoSEQ multiplex PCR. The sample lists 94,000 or so clones, around 90% seen once, with 7.5% to 10% in the top ten. CDR1 is MNHEY and CDR2 is SVGAGI in the germline V gene. The CDR3 runs to 16 residues. V lost 2 bases, J lost 2 bases, and 8 bases stayed unmatched. Sequenced material: peripheral blood. The chain carries TRBV6-5 and TRBJ2-7; 8 bases map to TRBD2. The TCR was taken from a woman in her sixties or seventies with acute or convalescent COVID-19. This CDR3 reads CASSYIVSGGTYEQYF. The CDR3, as DNA: TGTGCCAGCAGTTACATTGTGTCGGGGGGGACCTACGAGCAGTACTTC.